This entry lists 31 T cell receptor beta chains sequenced from one sample in a study of post-analysis software for immune sequencing data. Study-level results: TRBV5-6, TRBV5-1 and TRBV20-1 belonged to a set of a few TRBV segments that were more frequent in patients than controls.

These receptors' targets are unknown. Each TCR beta cDNA library carried unique molecular identifiers. TCRdb independently ran MiXCR on the PCR reads; one entry per CDR3 protein. The sample records about 540,000 distinct CDR3 sequences, 30% to 40% being singletons. Material for sequencing was blood. These receptor sequences come from a girl between 2 and 17 years old with multiple sclerosis.

This clonotype is a singleton in its sample. At one end the junction does not follow the germline gene, possibly because of a read error. The chain employs TRBV4-2 and TRBJ2-7; no definite D call. Per the germline V gene, CDR1 is LGHNA and CDR2 is YNFKEQ. The CDR3 has 14 amino acids. CDR3 protein: CTSSQDLGTYEQYF. As DNA, the CDR3 is TGTACCAGCAGCCAAGATCTGGGTACCTACGAGCAGTACTTC.

In regard to this clonotype: The DNA is omitted, as the CDR3 cannot be located on it reliably, and the CDR3 follows TCRdb's listing. The chain carries TRBV11-1 and TRBJ1-2. Germline CDR1 is SGHAT and CDR2 is FQDESV (reference sequence). The CDR3 is 21 amino acids in total, end residues counted. CDR3 in amino acids: CASSSGEKLFFGSGTRLGYTF.

At least ten counts were recorded for this clonotype. This chain links TRBV7-8 with TRBJ2-5; possibly TRBD2 for D (6 bases). V gave up 3 bases and J gave up 2 bases, with 7 bases separating them. CDR1 and CDR2 from the germline V gene are SGHVS and FQNEAQ. The CDR3 runs to 13 residues. The CDR3 spells CASSLEGQETQYF. CDR3 in DNA: TGTGCCAGCAGCTTGGAGGGGCAAGAGACCCAGTACTTC.

This clonotype was recorded a few times. The rearrangement links TRBV6-5 to TRBJ2-1; D may match TRBD1 or TRBD2 (6 bases each). Germline lookup yields CDR1 MNHEY and CDR2 SVGAGI. V dropped 7 bases and J dropped 6 bases, with 19 bases sitting between them. This CDR3 is built from 15 residues. The CDR3 sequence: CASKVSGAAVNEQFF. The CDR3 DNA sequence: TGTGCCAGCAAGGTTTCGGGGGCCGCGGTCAATGAGCAGTTCTTC.

This rearrangement joins TRBV4-1 to TRBJ1-5; the match to TRBD1 covers 10 bases. V was clipped by 1 base and J by 7 bases; unmatched bases: 7. CDR1 MGHRA and CDR2 YSYEKL come from the germline V gene. CDR3 length: 16 residues. CDR3 sequence (DNA): TGCGCCAGCAGCCAAGGTCCGGGACAGGGGTTCCAGCCCCAGCATTTT. Encoded protein: CASSQGPGQGFQPQHF.

The V call is TRBV3-1, the J call TRBJ1-5; D possibly corresponds to TRBD1 (6 bases). Per the germline V gene, CDR1 is LGHDT and CDR2 is YNNKEL (reference sequence). This CDR3 is built from 15 residues. Trimming took off 1 base at V and 4 bases at J, with 11 bases between the two ends. The CDR3 coding sequence is TGTGCCAGCAGCCAAGCAGGGGCCGCGAATCAGCCCCAGCATTTT. Its translation: CASSQAGAANQPQHF. Full variable domain (rest looked up from reference TRBV3-1 and TRBJ1-5): DTAVSQTPKYLVTQMGNDKSIKCEQNLGHDTMYWYKQDSKKFLKIMFSYNNKELIINETVPNRFSPKSPDKAHLNLHINSLELGDSAVYFCASSQAGAANQPQHFGDGTRLSIL.

This clonotype was observed a handful of times. This rearrangement joins TRBV27 to TRBJ2-1; TRBD1 is a possible D gene (6 bases). The length of the CDR3 is 14 residues. V dropped 7 bases and J dropped 3 bases, with 13 bases sitting between them. Germline V gene lookup returns CDR1 MNHEY and CDR2 SMNVEV (reference sequence). CDR3 amino acids: CASTSGTNYNEQFF. The CDR3 DNA reads as TGTGCCAGCACCTCAGGGACAAACTACAATGAGCAGTTCTTC.

This clonotype was seen a handful of times. The J gene is TRBJ2-6, the V gene TRBV7-9, with 12 bases fitting TRBD1. CDR1 is SEHNR and CDR2 is FQNEAQ in the germline V gene (reference sequence). This CDR3 is 19 amino acids long. With 4 bases clipped from V and 4 bases from J, the junction kept 11 bases outside the gene matches. The CDR3 region is CASSSLRDRGLVGANVLTF. CDR3 sequence (DNA): TGTGCCAGCAGCTCACTCCGGGACAGGGGGCTGGTCGGGGCCAACGTCCTGACTTTC.

The chain carries TRBV20-1 and TRBJ1-4, with D hard to call. Germline lookup yields CDR1 DFQATT and CDR2 SNEGSKA (reference sequence). Trimming removed 4 bases from V and 1 base from J, with 13 bases in between. The CDR3 is made up of 15 amino acids. DNA of the CDR3: TGCAGTGCTACACAATTCCGGGGAACTAATGAAAAACTGTTTTTT. Translating it yields CSATQFRGTNEKLFF.

The chain uses TRBV12-3 or TRBV12-4 and TRBJ2-5; 8 positions agree with TRBD2. V lost 4 bases, J lost 5 bases, and 6 bases stayed unmatched. The CDR3 runs to 14 residues. CDR3 sequence reads: CASSWRSGGETQYF. The CDR3 nucleotides are TGTGCCAGCAGTTGGAGAAGCGGGGGTGAGACCCAGTACTTC.

This clonotype has just a few counts. The chain has TRBV20-1 and TRBJ2-1; no firm D call. The V gene's germline CDR1 is DFQATT and CDR2 SNEGSKA (reference sequence). V was pared by 0 bases and J by 4 bases, with 10 bases between. This CDR3 is built from 14 residues. The CDR3 nucleotides read TGCAGTGCTAGAGATCTTGTGATTTACAATGAGCAGTTCTTC. The encoded protein is CSARDLVIYNEQFF.

The chain couples TRBV5-1 to TRBJ2-3, with TRBD2 matching 12 bases. Germline V gene data show CDR1 as SGHRS and CDR2 as YFSETQ. The CDR3 is 15 amino acids. V dropped 5 bases and J dropped 2; count of bases not matched to a gene: 3. The CDR3 here is CASRTSGGPTDTQYF. The CDR3 DNA follows: TGCGCCAGCAGGACTAGCGGGGGACCCACAGATACGCAGTATTTT.

A note on this clonotype: With a much larger clone just one base away, this may be a read error. The chain links TRBV5-5 to TRBJ2-5; D uncertain. The germline V gene encodes CDR1 SGHKS and CDR2 YYEKEE (reference sequence). The CDR3 sequence is 11 residues long. With 4 bases removed from V and 5 bases from J, the gap between germline ends came to 6 bases. This chain's CDR3 is CASSAAETQYF. CDR3 in DNA: TGTGCCAGCAGCGCAGCGGAGACCCAGTACTTC.

The rearrangement links TRBV9 to TRBJ2-6; D gene ambiguous. Germline CDR1 reads SGDLS; CDR2 reads YYNGEE. There are 15 residues in the CDR3. V dropped 3 bases and J dropped 0 bases, with 7 bases sitting between them. CDR3 DNA sequence: TGTGCCAGCAGCGATCGACCCTCTGGGGCCAACGTCCTGACTTTC. Its translation: CASSDRPSGANVLTF.

The chain is built from TRBV7-2 and TRBJ2-1, with D uncertain. The V and J ends lost 6 bases and 5 bases respectively, with 14 bases between them. The CDR3 runs 14 residues. Germline V gives CDR1 SGHTA, CDR2 FQGNSA. The CDR3 here is CASRTLGRHNEQFF. The CDR3 DNA sequence: TGTGCCAGCAGAACGTTGGGCCGACACAATGAGCAGTTCTTC.

A remark on this clonotype: This may arise from a read error, as a much more abundant clone is one base away. The chain combines TRBV12-3 or TRBV12-4 with TRBJ2-4; the D gene is possibly TRBD2 (6 bases). The CDR3 sequence is 11 residues long. Between the trimmed V and J ends, which lost 3 bases and 13 bases, there was a span of 10 bases. In DNA form, the CDR3 reads TGTGCCAGCAGTTTTTCAGGAGGGCAGTACTTC. Translated, it gives CASSFSGGQYF.

The chain has TRBV29-1 and TRBJ1-4; the match to TRBD1 covers 8 bases. Per germline, CDR1 SQVTM and CDR2 ANQGSEA. The V and J ends lost 4 bases and 3 bases, in that order; junction bases with no gene match: 7. The CDR3 sequence is 15 residues long. The CDR3 DNA reads as TGCAGCGTTGGGGTCACAGGGGGATCTAATGAAAAACTGTTTTTT. Its translation is CSVGVTGGSNEKLFF.

This clonotype was detected a few times. The chain has TRBV15 and TRBJ2-5; the D is unclear. V was cut by 2 bases and J by 4 bases, with 5 bases left in between. The V gene's germline CDR1 is LNHNV and CDR2 YYDKDF (reference sequence). The CDR3 contains 12 residues. DNA of the CDR3: TGTGCCACCAGCAGACGGTCAGAGACCCAGTACTTC. It translates to CATSRRSETQYF.

This clonotype came up a few times. The rearrangement uses TRBV7-2 and TRBJ2-3; D call uncertain. The CDR3 consists of 16 residues. V was pared by 3 bases and J by 4 bases, with 17 bases between. Germline V gene lookup returns CDR1 SGHTA and CDR2 FQGNSA. The CDR3 DNA reads TGTGCCAGCAGCTTGGACGGACCATGGGCCCCAGATACGCAGTATTTT. Protein: CASSLDGPWAPDTQYF.

This clonotype was observed a handful of times. This rearrangement joins TRBV12-3 or TRBV12-4 to TRBJ1-6, with unresolved D. CDR3 length: 15 residues. Between the trimmed V and J ends, which lost 1 base and 5 bases, there was a span of 9 bases. Here the CDR3 DNA reads TGTGCCAGCAGTTTAGGTTCCCTTAATAATTCACCCCTCCACTTT. It codes for CASSLGSLNNSPLHF.

V is TRBV6-1 and J is TRBJ1-1; TRBD1 matches 7 bases. Germline CDR1 and CDR2: MNHNS and SASEGT. The CDR3 runs to 14 residues. V lost 3 bases, J lost 4 bases, and 5 bases stayed unmatched. The DNA of the CDR3 is TGTGCCAGCAGTGACCGGACAGGCGCCACTGAAGCTTTCTTT. Translated, it gives CASSDRTGATEAFF.

The rearrangement links TRBV5-1 to TRBJ2-1, with 10 bases lining up with TRBD2. Trimming removed 1 base from V and 9 bases from J; junction bases left unmatched: 10. CDR1 is SGHRS, CDR2 YFSETQ, per germline. This CDR3 comprises 16 residues. The CDR3 sequence: CASSLFPAGGQAEQFF. The DNA for the CDR3 is TGCGCCAGCAGCTTGTTTCCAGCGGGGGGGCAGGCTGAGCAGTTCTTC.

This clonotype was counted a few times. The V call is TRBV20-1, the J call TRBJ1-1; tentative D call: TRBD1 (5 bases). V was trimmed by 6 bases and J by 1 base, leaving 9 bases between them. Germline CDR1 is DFQATT and CDR2 is SNEGSKA (reference sequence). The CDR3 has 12 residues. This chain's CDR3 is CSASGPNTEAFF. The CDR3 DNA is TGCAGTGCCTCAGGGCCGAACACTGAAGCTTTCTTT.

The chain carries TRBV5-6 and TRBJ2-5; weak D call: TRBD2 (5 bases). Trimming left V 4 bases short and J 5 bases short, with 15 bases between. The germline V gene has CDR1 SGHDT and CDR2 YYEEEE. The CDR3 length is 14 residues. The chain's CDR3 is CASSPMEVRETQYF. Written as DNA, the CDR3 is TGTGCCAGCAGCCCGATGGAGGTTCGGGAGACCCAGTACTTC.

This clonotype came up many times. The rearrangement links TRBV9 to TRBJ2-7; 10 bases align to TRBD2. Per germline, CDR1 SGDLS and CDR2 YYNGEE. Unmatched junction bases numbered 7, after V lost 0 bases and J lost 7 bases. This CDR3 contains 15 residues. CDR3 protein: CASSVALAGPWEQYF. CDR3 nucleotides: TGTGCCAGCAGCGTAGCACTAGCGGGGCCATGGGAGCAGTACTTC.

This chain joins TRBV7-9 and TRBJ1-2; a weak D match, TRBD1 (6 bases). The CDR3 consists of 15 residues. Germline V gene sequence: CDR1 SEHNR, CDR2 FQNEAQ (reference sequence). V lost 1 base and J lost 2, with 11 bases in between. The CDR3 here is CASSLGGRGNYGYTF. The CDR3 DNA sequence: TGTGCCAGCAGCTTAGGGGGCAGGGGAAACTATGGCTACACCTTC.

This clonotype came up a few times. The chain is built from TRBV4-1 and TRBJ2-1, with D hard to call. This CDR3 comprises 11 residues. From germline, CDR1 is MGHRA and CDR2 YSYEKL. V lost 3 bases to trimming and J lost 8 bases, with 5 bases between them. This CDR3 reads CASSHAHEQFF. CDR3 sequence (DNA): TGCGCCAGCAGCCACGCGCATGAGCAGTTCTTC.

This clonotype has just a few counts. The chain carries TRBV4-1 and TRBJ2-3, with unresolved D. Trimming left V 0 bases short and J 1 base short, with 8 bases between. The CDR3 contains 15 residues. Germline CDR1 is MGHRA and CDR2 is YSYEKL. The CDR3 bases are TGCGCCAGCAGCCAAGAAGGGCAGGGCACAGATACGCAGTATTTT. Amino acids: CASSQEGQGTDTQYF.

The V and J genes are TRBV29-1 and TRBJ1-2, with no clear D. Germline assignment: CDR1 SQVTM and CDR2 ANQGSEA. Trimming took 4 bases from V and 4 from J, leaving 13 bases between them. The CDR3 has 13 residues. As DNA, the CDR3 is TGCAGCGTTGCACAGAGGTTGGGCTATGGCTACACCTTC. Translating gives CSVAQRLGYGYTF. The complete variable domain, with remaining parts taken from reference TRBV29-1 and TRBJ1-2, reads SAVISQKPSRDICQRGTSLTIQCQVDSQVTMMFWYRQQPGQSLTLIATANQGSEATYESGFVIDKFPISRPNLTFSTLTVSNMSPEDSSIYLCSVAQRLGYGYTFGSGTRLTVV.

The CDR3 reads CASSKEDWTGCGYTF. CDR3 nucleotide sequence: TGTGCCAGCAGCAAAGAAGACTGGACAGGGTGTGGCTACACCTTC. This sequence joins TRBV21-1 and TRBJ1-2; whether TRBD1, the table's D call, matches the DNA was not checked. TRBV21-1 is a known pseudogene. This CDR3 has 15 residues.

The chain joins TRBV4-2 to TRBJ2-5; 13 bases are a match to TRBD2. The J call may be wrong; the DNA end is better matched by TRBJ2-7. This CDR3 has 17 amino acids. The V gene's germline CDR1 is LGHNA and CDR2 YNFKEQ. The CDR3 DNA follows: TGTGCCAGCAGCCGGTCCGGGACTAGCGGGACTGCCTACGAGCAGTACTTC. It encodes CASSRSGTSGTAYEQYF.